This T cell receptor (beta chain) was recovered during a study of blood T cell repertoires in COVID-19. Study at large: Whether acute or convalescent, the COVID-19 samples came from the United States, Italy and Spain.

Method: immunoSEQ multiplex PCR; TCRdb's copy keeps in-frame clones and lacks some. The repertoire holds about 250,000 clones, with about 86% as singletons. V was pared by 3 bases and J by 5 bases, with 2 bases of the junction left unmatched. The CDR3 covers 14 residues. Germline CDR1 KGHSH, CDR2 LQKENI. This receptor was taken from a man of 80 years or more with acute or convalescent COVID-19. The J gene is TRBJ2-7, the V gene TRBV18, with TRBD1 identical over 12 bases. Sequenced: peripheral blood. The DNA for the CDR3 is TGTGCCAGCTCACCCCGGGACAGGGGGCACGAGCAGTACTTC. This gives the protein CASSPRDRGHEQYF. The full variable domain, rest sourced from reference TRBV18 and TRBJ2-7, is NAGVMQNPRHLVRRRGQEARLRCSPMKGHSHVYWYRQLPEEGLKFMVYLQKENIIDESGMPKERFSAEFPKEGPSILRIQQVVRGDSAAYFCASSPRDRGHEQYFGPGTRLTVT.